The rows below give T cell receptor beta chains drawn from one sample of a study of blood T cells in healthy people across ages. TCRdb passed the 5' RACE reads through MiXCR, listing each CDR3 protein once. The table has over a million distinct CDR3 sequences, under 55% seen once. The sample consisted of blood. These receptors were collected from a woman aged 18 to 35 in good health. Each CDR3 is given with its conserved first and last residue. Each record gives: D gene, V gene, J gene, clone size, CDR3 protein, CDR3 DNA. A D gene is named only where the DNA matches it firmly. Expanded clones get a size class; other rows say once, few or many, or leave the size out.

NA,TRBV10-2,TRBJ1-1,NA,CASRVVEREAFF,TGCGCCAGCAGGGTCGTGGAAAGGGAAGCTTTCTTT
TRBD1,TRBV20-1,TRBJ2-1,NA,CSASTGGGYEQFF,TGCAGTGCTTCCACAGGGGGTGGTTACGAGCAGTTCTTC
TRBD1,TRBV25-1,TRBJ1-2,few,CASREDRGTPSRGYTF,TGTGCCAGCAGGGAGGACAGGGGGACACCTAGTCGGGGCTACACCTTC
NA,TRBV29-1,TRBJ1-2,NA,CSVEAQGRAGFYGYTF,TGCAGCGTTGAGGCCCAAGGCAGAGCGGGGTTCTATGGCTACACCTTC
TRBD1,TRBV6-1,TRBJ2-1,NA,CASSEPGQAFNEQFF,TGTGCCAGCAGTGAGCCGGGACAGGCCTTCAATGAGCAGTTCTTC
NA,TRBV14,TRBJ2-3,NA,CASSPIHTDTQYF,TGTGCCAGCAGCCCAATACACACAGATACGCAGTATTTT
TRBD2,TRBV29-1,TRBJ2-7,few,CSVEDGERGYEQYF,TGCAGCGTTGAAGATGGCGAGCGGGGGTACGAGCAGTACTTC
TRBD1,TRBV5-4,TRBJ2-1,NA,CASKGAGGSEQFF,TGTGCCAGCAAAGGGGCAGGGGGCAGTGAGCAGTTCTTC
NA,TRBV7-2,TRBJ1-2,many,CASSLVGAGSNYGYTF,TGTGCCAGCAGCCTGGTCGGGGCAGGGAGTAACTATGGCTACACCTTC
NA,TRBV4-2,TRBJ2-3,NA,CASRGPGRVDTQYF,TGTGCCAGCCGGGGGCCAGGGAGGGTGGATACGCAGTATTTT
NA,TRBV6-2/TRBV6-3,TRBJ2-7,few,CASSWGNEQYF,TGTGCCAGCAGTTGGGGCAATGAGCAGTACTTC
NA,TRBV9,TRBJ2-1,few,CASSVPNNEQFF,TGTGCCAGCAGCGTACCTAACAATGAGCAGTTCTTC
TRBD1,TRBV20-1,TRBJ2-1,few,CSARTLRGRSYNEQFF,TGCAGTGCTAGAACCCTCAGGGGGCGCTCCTACAATGAGCAGTTCTTC
TRBD1,TRBV24-1,TRBJ2-1,NA,CATSDPDRGEFF,TGTGCCACCAGTGATCCTGACAGGGGGGAGTTCTTC
TRBD1,TRBV20-1,TRBJ1-2,few,CSARRDSRNYGYTF,TGCAGTGCTAGAAGGGACAGTCGTAACTATGGCTACACCTTC
TRBD2,TRBV24-1,TRBJ2-1,many,CATSDSGGYNEQFF,TGTGCCACCAGTGATAGCGGGGGGTACAATGAGCAGTTCTTC
NA,TRBV9,TRBJ1-5,once,CASSGTDSAYQPQHF,TGTGCCAGCAGCGGGACGGACTCAGCATATCAGCCCCAGCATTTT
NA,TRBV6-2/TRBV6-3,TRBJ2-7,NA,CASSYQGRIPYEQYF,TGTGCCAGCAGTTATCAGGGGAGGATTCCCTACGAGCAGTACTTC
NA,TRBV4-3,TRBJ1-1,NA,CASKWGTEAFF,TGCGCCAGCAAGTGGGGGACTGAAGCTTTCTTT
TRBD1,TRBV6-8,TRBJ1-1,NA,CASSDRDEAFF,TGTGCCAGCAGCGACAGGGATGAAGCTTTCTTT
TRBD2,TRBV12-3/TRBV12-4,TRBJ2-1,few,CASSPTSSGGAPEQFF,TGTGCCAGCAGCCCGACATCTAGCGGGGGGGCCCCTGAGCAGTTCTTC
TRBD2,TRBV5-6,TRBJ2-7,NA,CASSLRSGRAYEQYF,TGTGCCAGCAGCTTGAGGAGCGGGAGGGCCTACGAGCAGTACTTC
NA,TRBV5-1,TRBJ2-4,few,CASRLGDLAKNIQYF,TGCGCCAGCAGGCTGGGGGACCTAGCCAAAAACATTCAGTACTTC
NA,TRBV4-1,TRBJ1-2,few,CASSPGGGVNYGYTF,TGCGCCAGCAGCCCCGGTGGAGGGGTCAACTATGGCTACACCTTC
NA,TRBV29-1,TRBJ1-2,few,CSVEGGAHNYGYTF,TGCAGCGTTGAGGGGGGGGCTCATAACTATGGCTACACCTTC
NA,TRBV6-1,TRBJ1-1,once,CASSRRGVGSGNTEAFF,TGTGCCAGCAGTCGACGCGGGGTGGGGTCGGGGAACACTGAAGCTTTCTTT
NA,TRBV12-3/TRBV12-4,TRBJ2-7,NA,CASSLGRIEQYF,TGTGCCAGCAGTTTAGGGCGTATCGAGCAGTACTTC
TRBD2,TRBV4-1,TRBJ2-3,few,CASSQLLSGGTDTQYF,TGCGCCAGCAGCCAACTCCTTAGCGGGGGCACAGATACGCAGTATTTT
NA,TRBV6-2/TRBV6-3,TRBJ1-1,NA,CASSYLDSLNTEAFF,TGTGCCAGCAGTTACTTGGACAGTCTGAACACTGAAGCTTTCTTT
NA,TRBV12-3/TRBV12-4,TRBJ2-7,NA,CASSLALGAEYYEQYF,TGTGCCAGCAGTTTAGCGCTTGGGGCAGAGTACTACGAGCAGTACTTC
NA,TRBV30,TRBJ2-5,NA,CAWSQGIVETQYF,TGTGCCTGGAGTCAGGGAATAGTGGAGACCCAGTACTTC